This T cell receptor (beta chain) was profiled in a study of blood T cells in healthy people across ages. Through a sample-barcoded 5' primer and a J-beta primer mix, a second PCR was run for about 7 to 12 cycles. TCRdb ran MiXCR on the 5' RACE reads and lists one entry per CDR3 protein. Of more than 700,000 distinct CDR3 sequences listed, 46% are singletons. This clonotype has just a few counts. The sample comprised blood. The TCR originated in a man of 80 years or more in good health.

This chain's CDR3 is CASSEMGQTSADTQYF. DNA for the CDR3: TGCGCCAGCAGTGAGATGGGACAGACCAGCGCAGATACGCAGTATTTT. The chain is built from TRBV10-1 and TRBJ2-3, with 7 nucleotides matching TRBD1. Per the germline V gene, CDR1 is WNHNN and CDR2 is SYGVQD (reference sequence). This CDR3 has 16 residues. The J segment lost 4 bases and the V segment lost 2 bases, leaving 9 bases of the junction unmatched.